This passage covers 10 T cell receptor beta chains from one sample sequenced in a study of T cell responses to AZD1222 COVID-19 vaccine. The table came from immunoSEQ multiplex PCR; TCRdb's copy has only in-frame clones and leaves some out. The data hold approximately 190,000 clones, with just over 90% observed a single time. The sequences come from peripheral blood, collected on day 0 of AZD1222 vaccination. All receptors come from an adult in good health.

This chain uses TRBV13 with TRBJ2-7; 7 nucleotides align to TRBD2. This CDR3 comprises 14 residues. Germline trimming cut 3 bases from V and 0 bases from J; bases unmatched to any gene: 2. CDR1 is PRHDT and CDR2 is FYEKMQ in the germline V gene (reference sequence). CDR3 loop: CASSLGGNSYEQYF. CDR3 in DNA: TGTGCCAGCAGCTTGGGGGGGAACTCCTACGAGCAGTACTTC.

CDR3 residues: CATQGPLDRRLGYGYTF. The CDR3 nucleotides read TGTGCCACCCAAGGGCCCCTAGACCGACGACTAGGCTATGGCTACACCTTC. The V gene is TRBV27, the J gene TRBJ1-2; D call uncertain. V was clipped by 10 bases and J by 4 bases, with 28 bases between them. CDR3 length equals 17 residues. Germline V lookup: CDR1 MNHEY, CDR2 SMNVEV (reference sequence).

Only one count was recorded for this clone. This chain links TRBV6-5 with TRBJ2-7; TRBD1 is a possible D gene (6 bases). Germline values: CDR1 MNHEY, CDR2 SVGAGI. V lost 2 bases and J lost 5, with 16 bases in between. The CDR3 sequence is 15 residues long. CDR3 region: CASSYTGSTTHEQYF. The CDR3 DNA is TGTGCCAGCAGTTACACAGGGAGCACCACCCACGAGCAGTACTTC.

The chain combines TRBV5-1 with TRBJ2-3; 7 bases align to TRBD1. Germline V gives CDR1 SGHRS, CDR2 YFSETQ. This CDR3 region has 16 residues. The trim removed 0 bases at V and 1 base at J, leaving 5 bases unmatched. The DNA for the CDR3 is TGCGCCAGCAGCTTGGTCCTAGGACAGGGCACAGATACGCAGTATTTT. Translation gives CASSLVLGQGTDTQYF.

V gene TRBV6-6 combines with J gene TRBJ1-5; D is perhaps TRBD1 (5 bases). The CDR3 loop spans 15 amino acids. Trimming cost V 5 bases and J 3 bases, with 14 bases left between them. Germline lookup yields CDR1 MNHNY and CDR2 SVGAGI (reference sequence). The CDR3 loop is CASSAPGGSNQPQHF. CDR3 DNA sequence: TGTGCCAGCAGTGCGCCTGGGGGGTCCAATCAGCCCCAGCATTTT.

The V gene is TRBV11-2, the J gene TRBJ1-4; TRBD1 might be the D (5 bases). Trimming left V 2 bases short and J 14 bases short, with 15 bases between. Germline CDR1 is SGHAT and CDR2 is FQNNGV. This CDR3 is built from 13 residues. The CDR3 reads CASSLYGAHFLFF. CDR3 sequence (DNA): TGTGCCAGCAGCTTATATGGGGCCCACTTTCTGTTTTTT.

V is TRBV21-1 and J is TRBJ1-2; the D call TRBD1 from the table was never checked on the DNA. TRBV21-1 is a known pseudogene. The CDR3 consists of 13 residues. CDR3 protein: CASSKATNYGYTF. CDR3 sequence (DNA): TGTGCCAGCAGCAAAGCCACAAACTATGGCTACACCTTC.

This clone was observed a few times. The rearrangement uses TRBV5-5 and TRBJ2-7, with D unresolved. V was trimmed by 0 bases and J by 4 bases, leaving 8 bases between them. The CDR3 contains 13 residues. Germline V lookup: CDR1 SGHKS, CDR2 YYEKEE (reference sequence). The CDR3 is CASSLVSAYEQYF. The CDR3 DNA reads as TGTGCCAGCAGCTTGGTGTCAGCATACGAGCAGTACTTC.

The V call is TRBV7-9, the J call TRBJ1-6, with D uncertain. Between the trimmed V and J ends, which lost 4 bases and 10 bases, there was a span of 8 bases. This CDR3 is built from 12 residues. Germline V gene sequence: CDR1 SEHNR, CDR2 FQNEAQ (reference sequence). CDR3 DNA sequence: TGTGCCAGCAGCTCAGCGCAGTCACCCCTCCACTTT. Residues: CASSSAQSPLHF. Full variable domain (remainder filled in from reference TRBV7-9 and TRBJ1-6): DTGVSQNPRHKITKRGQNVTFRCDPISEHNRLYWYRQTLGQGPEFLTYFQNEAQLEKSRLLSDRFSAERPKGSFSTLEIQRTEQGDSAMYLCASSSAQSPLHFGNGTRLTVT.

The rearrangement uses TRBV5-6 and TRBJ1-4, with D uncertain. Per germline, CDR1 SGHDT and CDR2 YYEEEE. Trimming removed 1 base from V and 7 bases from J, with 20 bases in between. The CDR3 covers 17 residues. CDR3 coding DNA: TGTGCCAGCAGCTTGCGGTTTCGGGCTAGTCAGGTTGAAAAACTGTTTTTT. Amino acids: CASSLRFRASQVEKLFF. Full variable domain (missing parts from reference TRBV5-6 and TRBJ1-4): DAGVTQSPTHLIKTRGQQVTLRCSPKSGHDTVSWYQQALGQGPQFIFQYYEEEERQRGNFPDRFSGHQFPNYSSELNVNALLLGDSALYLCASSLRFRASQVEKLFFGSGTQLSVL.